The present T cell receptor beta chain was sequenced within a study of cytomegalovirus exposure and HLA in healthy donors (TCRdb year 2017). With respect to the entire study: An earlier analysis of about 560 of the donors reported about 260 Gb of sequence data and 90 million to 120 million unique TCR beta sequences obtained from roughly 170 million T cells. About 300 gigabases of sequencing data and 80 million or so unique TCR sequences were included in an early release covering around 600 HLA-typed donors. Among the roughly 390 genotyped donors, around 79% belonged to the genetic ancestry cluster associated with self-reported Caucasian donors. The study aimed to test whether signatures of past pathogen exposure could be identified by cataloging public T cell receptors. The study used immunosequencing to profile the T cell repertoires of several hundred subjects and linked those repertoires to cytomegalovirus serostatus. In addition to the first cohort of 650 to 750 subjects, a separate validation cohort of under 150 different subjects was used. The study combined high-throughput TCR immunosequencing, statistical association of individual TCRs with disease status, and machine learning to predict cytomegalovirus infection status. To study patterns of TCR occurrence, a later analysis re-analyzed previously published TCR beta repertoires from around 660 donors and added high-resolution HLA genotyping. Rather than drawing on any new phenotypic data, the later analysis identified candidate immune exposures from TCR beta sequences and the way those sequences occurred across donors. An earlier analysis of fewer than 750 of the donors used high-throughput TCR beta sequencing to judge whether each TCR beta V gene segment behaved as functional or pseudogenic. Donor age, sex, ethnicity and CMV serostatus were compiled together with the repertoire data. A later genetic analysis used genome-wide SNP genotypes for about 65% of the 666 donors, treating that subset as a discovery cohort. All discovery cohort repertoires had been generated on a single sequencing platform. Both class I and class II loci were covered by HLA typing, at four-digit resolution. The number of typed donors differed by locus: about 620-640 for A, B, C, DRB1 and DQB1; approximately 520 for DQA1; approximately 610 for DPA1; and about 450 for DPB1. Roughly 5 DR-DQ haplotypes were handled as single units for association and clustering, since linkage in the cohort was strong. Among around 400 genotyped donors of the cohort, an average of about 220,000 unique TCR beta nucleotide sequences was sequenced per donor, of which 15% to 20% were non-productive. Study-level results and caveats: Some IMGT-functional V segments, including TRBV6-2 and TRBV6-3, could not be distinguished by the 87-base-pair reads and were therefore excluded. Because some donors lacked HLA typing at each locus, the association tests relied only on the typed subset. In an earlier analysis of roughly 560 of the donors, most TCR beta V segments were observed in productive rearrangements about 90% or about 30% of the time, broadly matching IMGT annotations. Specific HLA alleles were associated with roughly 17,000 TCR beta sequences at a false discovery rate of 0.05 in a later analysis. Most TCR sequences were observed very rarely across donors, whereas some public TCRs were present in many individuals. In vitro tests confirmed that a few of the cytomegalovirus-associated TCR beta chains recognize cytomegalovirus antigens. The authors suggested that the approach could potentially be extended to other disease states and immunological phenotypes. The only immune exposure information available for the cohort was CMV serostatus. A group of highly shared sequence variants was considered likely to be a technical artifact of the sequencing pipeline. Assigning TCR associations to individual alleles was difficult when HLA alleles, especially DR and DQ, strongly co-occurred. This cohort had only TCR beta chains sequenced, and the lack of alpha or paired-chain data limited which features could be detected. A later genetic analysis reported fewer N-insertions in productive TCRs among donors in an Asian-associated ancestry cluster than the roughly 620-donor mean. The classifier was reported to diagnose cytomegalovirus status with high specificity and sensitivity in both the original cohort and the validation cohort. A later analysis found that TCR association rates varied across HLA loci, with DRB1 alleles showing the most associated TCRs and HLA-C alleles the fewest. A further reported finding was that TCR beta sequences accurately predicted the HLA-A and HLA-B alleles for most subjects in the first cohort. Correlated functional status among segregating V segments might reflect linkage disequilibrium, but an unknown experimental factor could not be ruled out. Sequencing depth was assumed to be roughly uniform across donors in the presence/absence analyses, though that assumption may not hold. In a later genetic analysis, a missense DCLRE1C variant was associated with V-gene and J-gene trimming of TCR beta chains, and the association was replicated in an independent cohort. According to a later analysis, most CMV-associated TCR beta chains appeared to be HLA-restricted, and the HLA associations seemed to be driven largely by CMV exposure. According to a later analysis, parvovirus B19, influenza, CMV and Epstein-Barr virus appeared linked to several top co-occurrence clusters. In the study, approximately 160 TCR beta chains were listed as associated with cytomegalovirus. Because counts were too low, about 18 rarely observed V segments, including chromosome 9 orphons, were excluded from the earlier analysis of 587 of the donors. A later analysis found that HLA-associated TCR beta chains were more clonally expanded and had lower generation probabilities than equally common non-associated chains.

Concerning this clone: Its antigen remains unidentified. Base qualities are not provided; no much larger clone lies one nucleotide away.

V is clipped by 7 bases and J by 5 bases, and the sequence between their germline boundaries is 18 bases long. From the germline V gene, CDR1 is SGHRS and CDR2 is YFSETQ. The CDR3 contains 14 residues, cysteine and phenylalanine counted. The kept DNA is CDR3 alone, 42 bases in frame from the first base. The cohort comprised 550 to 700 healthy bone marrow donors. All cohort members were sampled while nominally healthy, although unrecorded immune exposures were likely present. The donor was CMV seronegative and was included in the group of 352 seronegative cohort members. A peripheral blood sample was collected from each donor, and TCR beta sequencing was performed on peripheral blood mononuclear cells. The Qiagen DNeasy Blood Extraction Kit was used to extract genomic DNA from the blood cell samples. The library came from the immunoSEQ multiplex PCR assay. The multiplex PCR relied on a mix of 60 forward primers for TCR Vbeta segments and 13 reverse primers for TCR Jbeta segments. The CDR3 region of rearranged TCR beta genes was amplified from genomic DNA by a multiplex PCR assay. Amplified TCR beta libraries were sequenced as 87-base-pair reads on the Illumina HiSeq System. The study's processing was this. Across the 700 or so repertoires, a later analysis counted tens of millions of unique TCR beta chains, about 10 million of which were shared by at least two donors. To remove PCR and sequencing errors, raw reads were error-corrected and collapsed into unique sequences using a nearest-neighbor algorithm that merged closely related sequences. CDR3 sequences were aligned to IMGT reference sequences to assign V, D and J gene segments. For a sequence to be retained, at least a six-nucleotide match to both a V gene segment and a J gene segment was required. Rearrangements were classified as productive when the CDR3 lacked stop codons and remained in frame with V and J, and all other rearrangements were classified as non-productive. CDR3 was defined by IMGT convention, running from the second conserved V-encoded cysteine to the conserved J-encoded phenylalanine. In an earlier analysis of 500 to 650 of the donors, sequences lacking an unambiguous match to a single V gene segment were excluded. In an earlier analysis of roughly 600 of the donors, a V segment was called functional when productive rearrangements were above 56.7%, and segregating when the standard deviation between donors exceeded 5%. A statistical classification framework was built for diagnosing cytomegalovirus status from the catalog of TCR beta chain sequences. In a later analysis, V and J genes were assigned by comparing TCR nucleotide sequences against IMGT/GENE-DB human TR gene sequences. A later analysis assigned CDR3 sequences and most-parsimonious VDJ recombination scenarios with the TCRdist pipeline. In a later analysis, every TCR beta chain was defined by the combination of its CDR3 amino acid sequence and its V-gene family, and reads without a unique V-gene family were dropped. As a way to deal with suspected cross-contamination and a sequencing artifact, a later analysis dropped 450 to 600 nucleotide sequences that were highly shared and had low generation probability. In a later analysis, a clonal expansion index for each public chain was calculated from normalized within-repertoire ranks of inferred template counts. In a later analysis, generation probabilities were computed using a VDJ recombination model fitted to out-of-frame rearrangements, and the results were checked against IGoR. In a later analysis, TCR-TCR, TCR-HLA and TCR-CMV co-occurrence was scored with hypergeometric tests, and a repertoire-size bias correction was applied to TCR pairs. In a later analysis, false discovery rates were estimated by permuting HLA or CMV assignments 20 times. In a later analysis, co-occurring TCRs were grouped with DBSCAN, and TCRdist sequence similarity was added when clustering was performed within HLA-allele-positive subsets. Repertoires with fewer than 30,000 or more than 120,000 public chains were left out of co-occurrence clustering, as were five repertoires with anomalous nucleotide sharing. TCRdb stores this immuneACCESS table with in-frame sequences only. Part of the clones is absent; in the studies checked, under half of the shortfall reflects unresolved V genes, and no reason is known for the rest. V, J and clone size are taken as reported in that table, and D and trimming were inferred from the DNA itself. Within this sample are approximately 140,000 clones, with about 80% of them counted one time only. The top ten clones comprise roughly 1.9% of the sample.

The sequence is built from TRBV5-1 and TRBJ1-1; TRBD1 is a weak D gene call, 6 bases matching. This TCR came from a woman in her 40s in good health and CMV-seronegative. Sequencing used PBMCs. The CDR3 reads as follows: CASGGGGLRTEAFF. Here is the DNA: TGCGCCAGCGGCGGGGGGGGGCTGAGAACTGAAGCTTTCTTT.